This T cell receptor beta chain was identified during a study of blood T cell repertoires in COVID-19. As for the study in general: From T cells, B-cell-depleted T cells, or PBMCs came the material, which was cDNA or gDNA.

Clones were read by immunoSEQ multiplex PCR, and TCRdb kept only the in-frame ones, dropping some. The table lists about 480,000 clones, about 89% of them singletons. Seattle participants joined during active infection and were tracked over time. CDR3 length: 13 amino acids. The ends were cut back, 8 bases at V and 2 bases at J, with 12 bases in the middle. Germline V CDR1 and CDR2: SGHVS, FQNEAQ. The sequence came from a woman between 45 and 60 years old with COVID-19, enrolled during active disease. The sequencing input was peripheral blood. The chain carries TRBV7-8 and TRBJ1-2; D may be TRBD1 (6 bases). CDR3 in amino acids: CASATGPNYGYTF. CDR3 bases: TGTGCCAGCGCAACAGGGCCAAACTATGGCTACACCTTC.